One sample yielded the 5 T cell receptor beta chains listed below, sequenced in a study of T cell responses to AZD1222 COVID-19 vaccine. Assay used: immunoSEQ multiplex PCR; TCRdb lists only in-frame clones, some missing. Of about 120,000 clones listed, 75% to 95% are singletons. Source: peripheral blood, taken 28 days after the second dose of the MenACWY control vaccine. The source of these receptors is an adult who received the MenACWY meningococcal vaccine as a control.

The chain links TRBV28 to TRBJ1-4; 7 bases line up with TRBD1. Germline CDR1 reads MDHEN; CDR2 reads SYDVKM. V lost 3 bases to trimming and J lost 5 bases; unmatched junction nucleotides: 9. CDR3 size: 16 residues. CDR3 residues: CASSFISTGRNEKLFF. CDR3 in DNA: TGTGCCAGCAGTTTCATCTCGACAGGGAGAAATGAAAAACTGTTTTTT.

This chain joins TRBV28 and TRBJ2-3; D may match TRBD1 or TRBD2 (5 bases each). Germline lookup yields CDR1 MDHEN and CDR2 SYDVKM. The ends were cut back, 3 bases at V and 10 bases at J, with 11 bases in the middle. There are 12 residues in the CDR3. CDR3 nucleotide sequence: TGTGCCAGCAGTTTTTACCGGGACGCGCAGTATTTT. Translation gives CASSFYRDAQYF.

This chain connects TRBV14 to TRBJ2-1; possibly TRBD2 for D (6 bases). Germline CDR1 reads SGHDN; CDR2 reads FVKESK. The CDR3 is made up of 16 amino acids. Between the trimmed V and J ends, which lost 5 bases and 3 bases, there was a span of 17 bases. As DNA, the CDR3 is TGTGCCAGCAGCACCTCTAGCGCGGGGAACTACAATGAGCAGTTCTTC. It codes for CASSTSSAGNYNEQFF.

The chain links TRBV28 to TRBJ2-1; D may be TRBD1 or TRBD2 (6 bases each). The V gene lost 2 bases and the J gene lost 9 bases, with 14 bases spanning the gap. This CDR3 region has 14 residues. Germline V lookup: CDR1 MDHEN, CDR2 SYDVKM. The CDR3 protein is CASSLTGARSEQFF. For the CDR3, the DNA is TGTGCCAGCAGTTTAACGGGGGCGCGGAGTGAGCAGTTCTTC. The entire variable domain, with the rest obtained from reference TRBV28 and TRBJ2-1, is as follows: DVKVTQSSRYLVKRTGEKVFLECVQDMDHENMFWYRQDPGLGLRLIYFSYDVKMKEKGDIPEGYSVSREKKERFSLILESASTNQTSMYLCASSLTGARSEQFFGPGTRLTVL.

The chain combines TRBV6-5 with TRBJ1-4; 7 bases match TRBD1. There are 15 residues in the CDR3. V shed 4 bases and J 0 bases; nucleotides not matched to a gene: 2. Germline CDR1 reads MNHEY; CDR2 reads SVGAGI. The CDR3 region has the DNA TGTGCCAGCAGTTTAGGGGGCGCAACTAATGAAAAACTGTTTTTT. Protein product: CASSLGGATNEKLFF.